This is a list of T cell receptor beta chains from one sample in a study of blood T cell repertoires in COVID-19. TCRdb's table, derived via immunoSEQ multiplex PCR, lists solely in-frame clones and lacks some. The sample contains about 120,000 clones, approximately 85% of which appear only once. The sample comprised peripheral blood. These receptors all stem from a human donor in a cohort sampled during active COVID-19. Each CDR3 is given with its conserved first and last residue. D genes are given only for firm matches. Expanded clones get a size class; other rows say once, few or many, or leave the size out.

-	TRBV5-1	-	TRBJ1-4	TGCGCCAGCAGCTTGGGGTCGCAGGCAACTAATGAAAAACTGTTTTTT	CASSLGSQATNEKLFF
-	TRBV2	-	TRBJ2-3	TGTGCCAGCAGTGGTCTGCAGGGGTGGGCAGATACGCAGTATTTT	CASSGLQGWADTQYF
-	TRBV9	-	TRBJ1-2	TGTGCCAGCAGCGTAGGTTCTGGTCGGCTGCGGTCGATCTATGGCTACACCTTC	CASSVGSGRLRSIYGYTF
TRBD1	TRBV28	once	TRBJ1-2	TGTGCCAGTGGGTATTTGGACAGGCTCAGTCCTGGCGGCTACACCTTC	CASGYLDRLSPGGYTF
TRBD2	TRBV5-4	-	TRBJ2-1	TGTGCCAGCAGCAGTACTAGCGGGGGGGCGTCTGAGCAGTTCTTC	CASSSTSGGASEQFF
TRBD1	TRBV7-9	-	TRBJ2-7	TGTGCCAGCAGCTTAGGGGACAGCATTTACGAGCAGTACTTC	CASSLGDSIYEQYF
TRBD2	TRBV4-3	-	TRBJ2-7	TGCGCCAGCAGCCAAGACCGCTGGGCTAGCGGGGGCCTGAGGGGATACGAGCAGTACTTC	CASSQDRWASGGLRGYEQYF
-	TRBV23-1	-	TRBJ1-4	TGCGCCAGCAGTCAATCGGGAGGCGCAACTAATGAAAAACTGTTTTTT	CASSQSGGATNEKLFF
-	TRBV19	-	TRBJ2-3	TGTGCCAGTAGTCCCGGCAGGTCTAGCACAGATACGCAGTATTTT	CASSPGRSSTDTQYF
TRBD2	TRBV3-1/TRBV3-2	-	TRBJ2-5	TGTGCCAGCAGCCAACCTAGAGCGGGGGTGGGGCAAGAGACCCAGTACTTC	CASSQPRAGVGQETQYF
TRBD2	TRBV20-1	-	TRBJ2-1	TGCAGTGCTAGTTACGGTAGCGGGGGTACGGATGAGCAGTTCTTC	CSASYGSGGTDEQFF
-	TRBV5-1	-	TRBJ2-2	TGCGCCAGCAGCTTGCGGCAGGGCAAGAACACCGGGGAGCTGTTTTTT	CASSLRQGKNTGELFF
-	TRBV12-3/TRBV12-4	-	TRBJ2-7	TGTGCCAGCAGTTTCGCAGGCCGCGAGCAGTACTTC	CASSFAGREQYF
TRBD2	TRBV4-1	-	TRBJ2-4	TGCGCCAGCAGCCAAGATGGGAGTAGCGGGGGGTGGAACATTCAGTACTTC	CASSQDGSSGGWNIQYF
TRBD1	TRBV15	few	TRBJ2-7	TGTGCCACCAGCACATTACTCAGGGGGAGTTACGAGCAGTACTTC	CATSTLLRGSYEQYF
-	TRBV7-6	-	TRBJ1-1	TGTGCCAGCAGCTTAGGGCCCGCTTTTGAAGCTTTCTTT	CASSLGPAFEAFF
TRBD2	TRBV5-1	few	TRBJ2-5	TGCGCCAGCAGCTTCCAAGCGGGGCAAGAGACCCAGTACTTC	CASSFQAGQETQYF
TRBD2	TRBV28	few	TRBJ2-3	TGTGCCAGCAGTTTCTTATCTCTAGCGGGGGGGCCCTCTAGCACAGATACGCAGTATTTT	CASSFLSLAGGPSSTDTQYF
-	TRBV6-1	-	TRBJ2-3	TGTGCCAGCAGTGAAGTGGACATCTTCACAGATACGCAGTATTTT	CASSEVDIFTDTQYF